This TCR beta chain was documented in a study of early T cells in non-severe SARS-CoV-2 infection. About the research overall: With bulk RNA from unsorted whole blood as input, sequencing yielded unpaired chains. General observations from the study: Matching with VDJdb favored anti-spike CD8 responses (missing private and CD4 specificities).

Unique molecular identifiers were attached to individual cDNA molecules. TCRdb passed the 5' RACE reads through MiXCR, listing each CDR3 protein once. The top ten hold just under 0.6% of the sample, which has 80,000 to 95,000 distinct CDR3 sequences, around 15% seen once. In germline, CDR1 is DFQATT, CDR2 SNEGSKA (reference sequence). After removal of 2 bases from V and 3 bases from J, the junction contained 6 bases not matched to a gene. The CDR3 runs to 15 residues. This clonotype has just one count. Its target is not known. The chain is built from TRBV20-1 and TRBJ2-1; 8 positions agree with TRBD1. Sequencing was performed on whole blood. This TCR derives from an adult who was a healthcare worker with PCR-confirmed SARS-CoV-2 infection or an uninfected control (not recorded which). The CDR3 protein is CSARPGQARYNEQFF. Here the CDR3 DNA reads TGCAGTGCTAGACCGGGACAGGCCCGCTACAATGAGCAGTTCTTC.